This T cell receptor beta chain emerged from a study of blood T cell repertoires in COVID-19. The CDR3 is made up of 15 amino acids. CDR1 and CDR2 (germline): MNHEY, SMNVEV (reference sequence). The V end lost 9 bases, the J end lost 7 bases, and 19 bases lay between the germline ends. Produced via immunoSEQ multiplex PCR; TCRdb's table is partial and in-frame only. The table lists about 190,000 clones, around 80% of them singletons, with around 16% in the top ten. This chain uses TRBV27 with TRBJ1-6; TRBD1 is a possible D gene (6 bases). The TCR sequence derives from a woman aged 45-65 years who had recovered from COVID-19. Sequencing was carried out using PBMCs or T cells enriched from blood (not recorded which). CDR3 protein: CASGGRGIRNSPLHF. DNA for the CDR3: TGTGCCAGTGGGGGCAGGGGTATTAGAAATTCACCCCTCCACTTT.